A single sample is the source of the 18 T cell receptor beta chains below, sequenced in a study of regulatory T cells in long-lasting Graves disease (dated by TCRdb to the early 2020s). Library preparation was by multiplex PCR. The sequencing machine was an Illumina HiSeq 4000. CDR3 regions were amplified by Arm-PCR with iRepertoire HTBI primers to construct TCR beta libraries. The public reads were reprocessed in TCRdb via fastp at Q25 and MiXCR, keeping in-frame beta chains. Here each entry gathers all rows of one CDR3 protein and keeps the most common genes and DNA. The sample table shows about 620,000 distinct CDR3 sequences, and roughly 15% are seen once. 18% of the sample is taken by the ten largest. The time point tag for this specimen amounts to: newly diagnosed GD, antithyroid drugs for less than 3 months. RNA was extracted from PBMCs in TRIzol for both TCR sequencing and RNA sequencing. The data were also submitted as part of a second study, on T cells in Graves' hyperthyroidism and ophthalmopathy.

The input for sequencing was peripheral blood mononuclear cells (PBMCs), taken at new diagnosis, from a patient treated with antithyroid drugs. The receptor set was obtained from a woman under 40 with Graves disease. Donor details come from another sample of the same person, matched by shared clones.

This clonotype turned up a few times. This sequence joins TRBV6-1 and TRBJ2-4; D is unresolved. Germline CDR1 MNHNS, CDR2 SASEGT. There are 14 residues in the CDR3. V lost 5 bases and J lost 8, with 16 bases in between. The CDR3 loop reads CASSKTQYRDIQYF. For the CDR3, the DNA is TGTGCCAGCAGTAAAACACAATATAGGGACATTCAGTACTTC.

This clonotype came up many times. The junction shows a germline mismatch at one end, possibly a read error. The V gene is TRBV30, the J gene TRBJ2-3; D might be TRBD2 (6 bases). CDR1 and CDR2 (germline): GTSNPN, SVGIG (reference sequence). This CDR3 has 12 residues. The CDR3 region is CAWSTSIDTQYF. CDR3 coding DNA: TGTGCCTGGAGTACTAGCATAGATACGCAGTATTTT.

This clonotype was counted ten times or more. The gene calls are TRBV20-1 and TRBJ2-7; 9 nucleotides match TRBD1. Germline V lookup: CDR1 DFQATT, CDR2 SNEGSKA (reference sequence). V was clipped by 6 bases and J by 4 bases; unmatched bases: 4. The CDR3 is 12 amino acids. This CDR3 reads CSAPDRGYEQYF. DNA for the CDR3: TGCAGTGCCCCGGACAGGGGATACGAGCAGTACTTC.

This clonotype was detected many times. The CDR3 nucleotides read TGTGCCAGCAGTTTACGGAGGGCGCTTCAGGATGGCTACACCTTC. Protein sequence: CASSLRRALQDGYTF. This chain joins TRBV28 and TRBJ1-2; D is unclear. V lost 2 bases and J lost 6, with 16 bases in between. This CDR3 has 15 residues. Germline V gene data show CDR1 as MDHEN and CDR2 as SYDVKM.

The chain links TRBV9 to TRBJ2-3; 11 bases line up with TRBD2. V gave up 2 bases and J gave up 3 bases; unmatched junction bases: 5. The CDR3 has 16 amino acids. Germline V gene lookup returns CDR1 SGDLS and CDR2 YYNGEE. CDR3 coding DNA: TGTGCCAGCAGCGTGGCTAGCGGGAGGATGACAGATACGCAGTATTTT. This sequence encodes CASSVASGRMTDTQYF.

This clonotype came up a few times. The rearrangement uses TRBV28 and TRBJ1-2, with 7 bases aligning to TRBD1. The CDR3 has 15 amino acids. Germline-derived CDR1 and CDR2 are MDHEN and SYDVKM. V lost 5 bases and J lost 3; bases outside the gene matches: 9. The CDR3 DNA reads TGTGCCAGCAGTGAATCTCAGGGACAGTACTATGGCTACACCTTC. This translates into CASSESQGQYYGYTF.

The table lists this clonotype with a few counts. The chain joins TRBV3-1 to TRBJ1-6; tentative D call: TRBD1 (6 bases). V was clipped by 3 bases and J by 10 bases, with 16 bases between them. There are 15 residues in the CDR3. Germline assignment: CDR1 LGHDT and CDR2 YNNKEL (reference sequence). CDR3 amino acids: CASSQGASSVSPLHF. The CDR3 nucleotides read TGTGCCAGCAGCCAGGGGGCCTCCTCGGTGTCACCCCTCCACTTT.

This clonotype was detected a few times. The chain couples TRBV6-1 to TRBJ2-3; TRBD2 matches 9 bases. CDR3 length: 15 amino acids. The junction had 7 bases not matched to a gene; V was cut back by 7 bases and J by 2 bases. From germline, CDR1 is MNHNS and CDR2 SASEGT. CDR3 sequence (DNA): TGTGCCAGCAACCTAGCGGGGCGTTTCACAGATACGCAGTATTTT. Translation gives CASNLAGRFTDTQYF.

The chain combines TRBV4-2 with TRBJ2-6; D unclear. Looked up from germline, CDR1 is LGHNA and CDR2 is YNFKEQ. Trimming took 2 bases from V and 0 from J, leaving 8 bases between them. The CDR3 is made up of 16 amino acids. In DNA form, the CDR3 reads TGTGCCAGCAGCCAACAGGACGGCTCTGGGGCCAACGTCCTGACTTTC. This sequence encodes CASSQQDGSGANVLTF.

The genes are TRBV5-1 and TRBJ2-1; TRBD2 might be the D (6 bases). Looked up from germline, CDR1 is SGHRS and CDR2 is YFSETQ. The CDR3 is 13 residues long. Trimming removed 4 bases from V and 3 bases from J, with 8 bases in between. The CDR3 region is CASSAGFYNEQFF. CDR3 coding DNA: TGCGCCAGCAGCGCGGGATTCTACAATGAGCAGTTCTTC.

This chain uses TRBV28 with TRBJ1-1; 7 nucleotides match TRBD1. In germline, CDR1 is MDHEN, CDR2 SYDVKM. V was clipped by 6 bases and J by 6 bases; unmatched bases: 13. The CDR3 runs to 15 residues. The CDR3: CASSHYYRGDSEAFF. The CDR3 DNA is TGTGCCAGCAGCCACTACTACAGGGGTGATTCTGAAGCTTTCTTT. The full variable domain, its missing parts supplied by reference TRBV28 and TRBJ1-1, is DVKVTQSSRYLVKRTGEKVFLECVQDMDHENMFWYRQDPGLGLRLIYFSYDVKMKEKGDIPEGYSVSREKKERFSLILESASTNQTSMYLCASSHYYRGDSEAFFGQGTRLTVV.

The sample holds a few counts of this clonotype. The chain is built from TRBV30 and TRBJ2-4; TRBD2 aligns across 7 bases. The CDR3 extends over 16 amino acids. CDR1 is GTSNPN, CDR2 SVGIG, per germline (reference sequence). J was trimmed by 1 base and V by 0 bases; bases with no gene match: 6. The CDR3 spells CAWSVWGREAKNIQYF. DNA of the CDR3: TGTGCCTGGAGTGTATGGGGGAGGGAGGCCAAAAACATTCAGTACTTC. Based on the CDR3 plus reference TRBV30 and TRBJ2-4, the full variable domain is SQTIHQWPATLVQPVGSPLSLECTVEGTSNPNLYWYRQAAGRGLQLLFYSVGIGQISSEVPQNLSASRPQDRQFILSSKKLLLSDSGFYLCAWSVWGREAKNIQYFGAGTRLSVL.

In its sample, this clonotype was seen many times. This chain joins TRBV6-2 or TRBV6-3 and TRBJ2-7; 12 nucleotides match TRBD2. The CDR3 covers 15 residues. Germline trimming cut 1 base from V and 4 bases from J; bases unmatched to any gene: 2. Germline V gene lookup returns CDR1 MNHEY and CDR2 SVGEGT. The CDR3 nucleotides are TGTGCCAGCAGTTACTGGACTAGCGGGACATACGAGCAGTACTTC. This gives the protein CASSYWTSGTYEQYF.

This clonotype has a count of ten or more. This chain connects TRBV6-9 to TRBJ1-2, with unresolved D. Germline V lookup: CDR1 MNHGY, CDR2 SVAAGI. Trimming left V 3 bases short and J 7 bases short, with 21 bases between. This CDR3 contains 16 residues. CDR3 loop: CASSYSFGRTDLGYTF. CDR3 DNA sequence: TGTGCCAGCAGTTACTCCTTTGGTCGGACGGATCTTGGCTACACCTTC.

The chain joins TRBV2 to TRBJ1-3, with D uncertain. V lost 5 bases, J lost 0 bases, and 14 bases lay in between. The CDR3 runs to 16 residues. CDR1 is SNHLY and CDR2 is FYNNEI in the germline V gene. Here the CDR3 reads CASSYSVAGSGNTIYF. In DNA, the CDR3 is TGTGCCAGCAGTTACTCGGTGGCCGGCTCTGGAAACACCATATATTTT.

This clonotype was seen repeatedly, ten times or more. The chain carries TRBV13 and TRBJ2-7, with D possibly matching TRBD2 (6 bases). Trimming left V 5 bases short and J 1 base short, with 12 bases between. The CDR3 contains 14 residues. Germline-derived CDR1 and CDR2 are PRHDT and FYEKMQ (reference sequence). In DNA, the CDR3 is TGTGCCAGCAGCAACCCGGGACTTTCCTACGAGCAGTACTTC. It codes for CASSNPGLSYEQYF.

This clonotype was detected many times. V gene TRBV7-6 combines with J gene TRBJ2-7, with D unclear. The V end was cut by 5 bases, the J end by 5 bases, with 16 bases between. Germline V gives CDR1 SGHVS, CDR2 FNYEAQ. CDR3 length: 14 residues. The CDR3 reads CASSISGNLDEQYF. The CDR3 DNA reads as TGTGCCAGCAGCATCTCCGGTAACCTAGACGAGCAGTACTTC.

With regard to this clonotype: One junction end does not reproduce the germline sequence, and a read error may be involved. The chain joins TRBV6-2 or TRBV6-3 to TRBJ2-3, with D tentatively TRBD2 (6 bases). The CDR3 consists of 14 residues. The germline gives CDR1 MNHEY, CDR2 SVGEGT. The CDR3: CASSTVGGTDMQYF. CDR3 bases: TGTGCCAGCTCGACAGTGGGAGGCACAGATATGCAGTATTTT.